The 8 T cell receptor beta chains presented below share a single source sample, sequenced in a study of T cells in Graves' hyperthyroidism and ophthalmopathy (dated by TCRdb to the late 2010s). The library relied on multiplex PCR. Data came from an Illumina HiSeq 2000. Amplification of TCR beta CDR3 regions was carried out from RNA transcripts. For the first round of RT-PCR on the TCR CDR3, the HTBI primer set was used together with the Qiagen OneStep RT-PCR kit. The public reads were reanalyzed by TCRdb: fastp trimming at Q25, MiXCR alignment, in-frame beta chains only. Under each unique CDR3 protein, matching rows form one entry showing the most common genes and DNA. The sample table holds about 300,000 distinct CDR3 sequences, of which less than 20% were seen once. Of the sample, about 40% falls within the top ten clones. Sequenced sample: blood. These receptors were collected from a man aged 45-60 years with Graves' ophthalmopathy.

The chain couples TRBV2 to TRBJ1-3, with D possibly TRBD1 on 6 matching bases. Germline V lookup: CDR1 SNHLY, CDR2 FYNNEI. Trimming took 7 bases from V and 0 from J, leaving 16 bases between them. This CDR3 region has 16 residues. As DNA, the CDR3 is TGTGCCAGCATAGGACGGGGGCTGTCCTCTGGAAACACCATATATTTT. This encodes CASIGRGLSSGNTIYF.

The rearrangement joins TRBV5-1 to TRBJ1-2; D not resolved. This CDR3 contains 12 residues. Per the germline V gene, CDR1 is SGHRS and CDR2 is YFSETQ. Trimming took off 3 bases at V and 8 bases at J, with 11 bases between the two ends. The CDR3 spells CASSSHPSGYTF. The CDR3 bases are TGCGCCAGCAGCTCACATCCATCGGGCTACACCTTC.

This clonotype was found many times. V is TRBV2 and J is TRBJ2-1; D is possibly TRBD2 (5 bases). The CDR3 covers 14 residues. Germline V gene lookup returns CDR1 SNHLY and CDR2 FYNNEI. Trimming stripped 0 bases from V and 4 bases from J, with 7 bases between. This CDR3 reads CASSEAGAYNEQFF. The CDR3 nucleotides are TGTGCCAGCAGTGAAGCGGGAGCGTACAATGAGCAGTTCTTC.

This clonotype has at least ten counts. CDR3 sequence reads: CASSARDRAYNEQFF. Here the CDR3 DNA reads TGCGCCAGCAGCGCCCGGGACAGGGCCTACAATGAGCAGTTCTTC. This sequence joins TRBV5-1 and TRBJ2-1, with 9 positions matching TRBD1. The germline gives CDR1 SGHRS, CDR2 YFSETQ. V was pared by 4 bases and J by 2 bases, with 4 bases of the junction left unmatched. This CDR3 is 15 amino acids long.

The V and J genes are TRBV24-1 and TRBJ2-5, with TRBD1 identical over 8 bases. Germline V gene lookup returns CDR1 KGHDR and CDR2 SFDVKD. The CDR3 totals 16 residues. Trimming took 4 bases from V and 2 from J; bases not matched to a gene: 8. The CDR3 nucleotides are TGTGCCACCAGTGACCCGGGACAGGTTGGGCAAGAGACCCAGTACTTC. Translation: CATSDPGQVGQETQYF.

The chain has TRBV27 and TRBJ2-1; 7 bases fit TRBD2. This CDR3 spans 15 amino acids. The germline V gene has CDR1 MNHEY and CDR2 SMNVEV (reference sequence). Trimming cost V 8 bases and J 5 bases; bases outside gene matches: 12. CDR3 in amino acids: CASSPFSGRDNEQFF. CDR3 coding DNA: TGTGCCAGCTCCCCTTTTAGCGGGCGCGACAATGAGCAGTTCTTC.

Comments on this clonotype: A read error may produce the germline difference seen at one junction end. The chain links TRBV7-7 to TRBJ2-1; 9 bases line up with TRBD1. Germline V CDR1 and CDR2: SSHAT, FNYEAQ (reference sequence). The CDR3 extends over 13 amino acids. CDR3 amino acids: CASSTRQGDEQFF. CDR3 DNA sequence: TGTGCTAGCAGCACGCGACAGGGGGATGAGCAGTTCTTC.

The V call is TRBV5-1, the J call TRBJ1-2, with 9 positions matching TRBD1. This CDR3 is 16 amino acids long. Germline CDR1 SGHRS, CDR2 YFSETQ. V was clipped by 4 bases and J by 4 bases; unmatched bases: 11. CDR3 residues: CASSPGTGSRSYGYTF. DNA for the CDR3: TGCGCCAGCAGCCCCGGGACAGGGTCTAGAAGCTATGGCTACACCTTC.